The 7 T cell receptor beta chains given below trace back to one sample, sequenced in a study of control samples from healthy donors and cancer patients. Profiled with immunoSEQ multiplex PCR; TCRdb holds only in-frame clones, not every one. Among some 79,000 clones listed, roughly 87% were seen once. Sequenced material: blood. These receptors were collected from a woman aged 50 to 60 in good health.

This chain joins TRBV27 and TRBJ2-3; D perhaps matches TRBD2 (5 bases). CDR1 and CDR2 from the germline V gene are MNHEY and SMNVEV (reference sequence). V gave up 5 bases and J gave up 8 bases, with 14 bases separating them. The length of the CDR3 is 13 residues. CDR3 in DNA: TGTGCCAGCAGTCCAGGACTCGCCCGTACGCAGTATTTT. Encoded protein: CASSPGLARTQYF.

Here the CDR3 DNA reads TGTGCCAGCAGCGAAAACAGGGGGCCTGAGACCCAGTACTTC. Amino acids: CASSENRGPETQYF. The chain carries TRBV5-4 and TRBJ2-5, with TRBD1 identical over 9 bases. From germline, CDR1 is SGHNT and CDR2 YYREEE (reference sequence). CDR3 length: 14 amino acids. The J segment lost 5 bases and the V segment lost 4 bases, leaving 6 bases of the junction unmatched.

The chain recombines TRBV7-9 with TRBJ2-1; 12 bases line up with TRBD2. The CDR3 runs 16 residues. The V and J ends lost 4 bases and 4 bases, in that order; junction bases with no gene match: 5. Germline V gene data show CDR1 as SEHNR and CDR2 as FQNEAQ (reference sequence). The CDR3 loop is CASSSGLAGPYNEQFF. In nucleotides, the CDR3 is TGTGCCAGCAGCTCGGGACTAGCGGGTCCGTACAATGAGCAGTTCTTC.

On this clone itself: Other DNA variants within this sample encode the same CDR3. This chain connects TRBV3-1 (or the pseudogene TRBV3-2) to TRBJ2-3; no firm D call. The CDR3 sequence is 13 residues long. V lost 4 bases and J lost 3, with 8 bases in between. Germline V gives CDR1 LGHDT, CDR2 YNNKEL (reference sequence). CDR3 loop: CASSPPGTDTQYF. The CDR3 DNA sequence: TGTGCCAGCAGCCCCCCGGGTACAGATACGCAGTATTTT.

This chain joins TRBV6-1 and TRBJ2-4; 11 bases align to TRBD2. The germline V gene has CDR1 MNHNS and CDR2 SASEGT. This CDR3 region has 18 residues. Trimming cost V 4 bases and J 0 bases; bases outside gene matches: 8. The CDR3 region is CASSVRGTSGPAKNIQYF. CDR3 bases: TGTGCCAGCAGTGTCCGCGGGACTAGCGGTCCAGCCAAAAACATTCAGTACTTC.

Concerning this clone itself: One end of the junction varies from germline; a read error may be responsible. This chain uses TRBV19 with TRBJ1-1; maybe TRBD1 (6 bases). The CDR3 runs to 14 residues. CDR1 is LNHDA, CDR2 SQIVND, per germline (reference sequence). CDR3 amino acids: CASSILTGNAEAFF. CDR3 sequence (DNA): TGTGCCAGTAGTATTTTAACAGGGAACGCTGAAGCTTTCTTT.

The count of this clone is one. The chain carries TRBV19 and TRBJ1-1; D ambiguous. V lost 1 base, J lost 6 bases, and 9 bases lay in between. From germline, CDR1 is LNHDA and CDR2 SQIVND (reference sequence). CDR3 length equals 13 residues. The CDR3 region is CASSIGGNPEAFF. The CDR3 DNA reads as TGTGCCAGTAGTATAGGAGGTAACCCTGAAGCTTTCTTT.